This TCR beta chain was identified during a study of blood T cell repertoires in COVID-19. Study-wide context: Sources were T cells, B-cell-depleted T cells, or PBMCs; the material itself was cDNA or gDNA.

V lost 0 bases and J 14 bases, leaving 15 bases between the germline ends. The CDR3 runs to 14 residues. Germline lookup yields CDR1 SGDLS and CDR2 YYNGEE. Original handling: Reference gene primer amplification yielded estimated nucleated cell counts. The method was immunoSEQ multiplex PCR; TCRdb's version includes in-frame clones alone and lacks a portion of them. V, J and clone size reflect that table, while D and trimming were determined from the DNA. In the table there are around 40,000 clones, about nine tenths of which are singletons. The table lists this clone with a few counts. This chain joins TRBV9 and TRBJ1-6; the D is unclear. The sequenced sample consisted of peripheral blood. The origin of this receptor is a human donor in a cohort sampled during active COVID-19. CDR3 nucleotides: TGTGCCAGCAGCGTAGAGTGGGCGAGTAGCGCCCTCCACTTT. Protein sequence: CASSVEWASSALHF.